The sequence of this T cell receptor (beta chain) was determined in a study of T-cell memory formation after mild COVID-19 (dated by TCRdb to about 2021). The study in broad terms: Most TCR sequence clusters were specific to one of the two donors. In a couple of donors, T-cell clones that expanded and contracted after mild COVID-19 were tracked by sequencing TCRalpha and TCRbeta repertoires over time. The cohort was made up of two young adult volunteers, one female and one male, who were previously healthy. Paper-wide results and their limitations: The detection of some responding clones in pre-infection memory suggests that pre-existing cross-reactive memory T cells joined the SARS-CoV-2 response. Only a couple of mild cases were covered by the study, and larger cohorts that include severe cases with pre-infection samples were considered necessary. Contracting CD4+ clones appeared mostly in the CM and EM memory subsets, whereas CD8+ clones were enriched in EMRA. From day 15 to 85, contracting clones showed balanced CD4/CD8 phenotypes, whereas a second wave of clones that expanded from day 15 to 37 leaned towards CD4+. Whether the second-wave clones peaking on day 37 were SARS-CoV-2 specific was not confirmed.

Sequencing used an Illumina NovaSeq 6000. TCRalpha and TCRbeta cDNA libraries were constructed by 5'RACE with constant-segment primers, with sample barcodes and unique molecular identifiers being introduced. RNA was extracted from every sample with Trizol reagent. Library amplification was performed in two PCR steps, and a second sample barcode and Illumina TruSeq adapters were introduced in the second step. Sequencing of libraries was performed on an Illumina NovaSeq with 2 x 150 bp paired-end reads. On the authors' methods: Reads were demultiplexed and collapsed into UMI-guided consensus sequences with migec v1.2.7. Using mixcr v2.1.11, UMI consensuses were aligned to TRA and TRB V and J templates and then assembled into clonotypes. Expanded or contracted clonotypes were those called significant by both edgeR and NoisET, with noise models trained on biological replicates. For edgeR calls, the thresholds were a false discovery rate-adjusted p below 0.01 and a log2 fold-change of 1. As an exploratory analysis of dynamics, PCA with hierarchical clustering was applied to max-normalized trajectories of the 1000 most abundant clonotypes. Separately sequenced CD4+ and CD8+ repertoires were used to assign a CD4 or CD8 phenotype to each responding clone. TCRdb redid the processing of the public reads, applying fastp at Q25 and MiXCR, and retained in-frame beta chains. Rows are unified per CDR3 protein, each entry keeping the most common DNA and genes. These V and J calls derive from TCRdb rather than the authors' analysis. In this sample the table shows around 450,000 distinct CDR3 sequences, 20% of which occur a single time. Of the sample, 7.5% to 9.5% falls within the top ten clones.

Points on this clonotype: Its target antigen remains unknown. Base-call qualities are not available, and no considerably larger clone is one nucleotide away.

At the junction V is shortened by 0 bases and J by 5 bases, with 5 bases in between. From the germline V gene, CDR1 is SGDLS and CDR2 is YYNGEE. The CDR3 contains 13 residues, cysteine and phenylalanine counted. The sequence is cut down to CDR3 DNA, 39 bases in frame from base 1. Ficoll-Paque density gradient centrifugation was the method used to isolate PBMCs. The chain joins TRBV9 to TRBJ2-2, with no confidently assigned D gene. The origin of this receptor is an adult woman who had mild COVID-19 (a few samples of this study predate the infection). The sample titles of this study are shuffled in the database, so cell type and time point are left out; the donor was told from shared clones. The material sequenced was PBMCs or a T cell subset sorted from them (not recorded which). Here the CDR3 is given as CASSVDGTGELFF. The nucleotide sequence is TGTGCCAGCAGCGTAGATGGTACCGGGGAGCTGTTTTTT. Beyond the CDR3, the reference TRBV9 and TRBJ2-2 genes provide the residues; the full variable domain reads: DSGVTQTPKHLITATGQRVTLRCSPRSGDLSVYWYQQSLDQGLQFLIQYYNGEERAKGNILERFSAQQFPDLHSELNLSSLELGDSALYFCASSVDGTGELFFGEGSRLTVL.